A single sample is the source of the 27 T cell receptor beta chains below, sequenced in a study of blood T cell repertoires in COVID-19. Assay used: immunoSEQ multiplex PCR; TCRdb lists only in-frame clones, some missing. The sample consists of about 250,000 clones, roughly 91% of them appearing once. The sequencing sample was made of PBMCs or T cells enriched from blood (not recorded which). These receptors all stem from a man aged 35-49 years who had recovered from COVID-19.

The CDR3 loop is CASSLGAGRDYGYTF. As DNA, the CDR3 is TGTGCCAGCAGCTTGGGGGCAGGGAGGGACTATGGCTACACCTTC. The V gene is TRBV5-4, the J gene TRBJ1-2; a weak D match, TRBD1 (5 bases). Germline V lookup: CDR1 SGHNT, CDR2 YYREEE (reference sequence). V was trimmed by 0 bases and J by 3 bases, leaving 12 bases between them. The CDR3 is made up of 15 amino acids.

The chain combines TRBV6-4 with TRBJ2-6, with 10 bases fitting TRBD1. Germline V CDR1 and CDR2: MRHNA, SNTAGT. V was clipped by 0 bases and J by 4 bases; unmatched bases: 3. The CDR3 is made up of 17 amino acids. The CDR3 reads CASSDSTGGRGANVLTF. The CDR3 nucleotides read TGTGCCAGCAGTGACTCGACAGGGGGCAGGGGGGCCAACGTCCTGACTTTC.

The chain uses TRBV19 and TRBJ2-1; 8 bases agree with TRBD1. V shed 5 bases and J 1 base; nucleotides not matched to a gene: 13. The CDR3 runs to 18 residues. The germline V gene has CDR1 LNHDA and CDR2 SQIVND (reference sequence). CDR3 DNA sequence: TGTGCCAGTAGTCCGCCTGGGACAGGTCCTTTTTCCTACAATGAGCAGTTCTTC. It is translated as CASSPPGTGPFSYNEQFF.

V gene TRBV3-1 (or the pseudogene TRBV3-2) combines with J gene TRBJ2-7; TRBD1 agrees at 9 bases. This CDR3 spans 14 amino acids. CDR1 is LGHDT and CDR2 is YNNKEL in the germline V gene (reference sequence). Trimming at V came to 4 bases and at J to 3 bases, leaving 4 bases not matched to a gene. Written as DNA, the CDR3 is TGTGCCAGCAGCCCCTGGGACAGGGTCTACGAGCAGTACTTC. This translates into CASSPWDRVYEQYF.

The rearrangement uses TRBV3-1 (or the pseudogene TRBV3-2) and TRBJ2-3; TRBD2 matches 7 bases. With 6 bases clipped from V and 1 base from J, the junction kept 13 bases outside the gene matches. Germline CDR1 and CDR2: LGHDT and YNNKEL (reference sequence). The CDR3 is 17 amino acids. This CDR3 reads CASSPRGRVGGTDTQYF. CDR3 DNA sequence: TGTGCCAGCAGTCCCAGAGGGAGGGTAGGGGGCACAGATACGCAGTATTTT.

The count of this clone is one. The CDR3 sequence is CASRSGSAYEQYF. In DNA form, the CDR3 reads TGTGCCAGCAGGTCTGGCAGCGCCTACGAGCAGTACTTC. V is TRBV7-2 and J is TRBJ2-7; D gene unclear. CDR1 SGHTA and CDR2 FQGNSA come from the germline V gene. The CDR3 sequence is 13 residues long. The ends were cut back, 6 bases at V and 2 bases at J, with 11 bases in the middle.

The chain is built from TRBV7-9 and TRBJ2-2; 10 bases agree with TRBD1. The CDR3 is 15 residues long. The V and J ends lost 5 bases and 4 bases, in that order; junction bases with no gene match: 4. Germline loops: CDR1 SEHNR, CDR2 FQNEAQ (reference sequence). The CDR3 region is CASSPRTGGTGELFF. CDR3 DNA sequence: TGTGCCAGCAGCCCTAGGACAGGGGGCACCGGGGAGCTGTTTTTT.

The chain is built from TRBV11-2 and TRBJ2-7; 7 nucleotides agree with TRBD1. This CDR3 has 16 amino acids. In germline, CDR1 is SGHAT, CDR2 FQNNGV. Trimming cost V 3 bases and J 1 base; bases outside gene matches: 9. CDR3 protein: CASSLRQGDGSYEQYF. The CDR3 nucleotides read TGTGCCAGCAGCTTGAGACAGGGAGATGGGTCCTACGAGCAGTACTTC.

This sequence joins TRBV7-2 and TRBJ2-5; 9 nucleotides line up with TRBD1. Germline assignment: CDR1 SGHTA and CDR2 FQGNSA. The V segment lost 2 bases and the J segment 9 bases; nucleotides outside the gene matches: 13. CDR3 length: 16 amino acids. Here the CDR3 DNA reads TGTGCCAGCAGCTTAAGGGACAGGGTTATGAGCGCGCCCCAGTACTTC. Its protein is CASSLRDRVMSAPQYF.

V and J are TRBV6-1 and TRBJ2-1; 7 bases map to TRBD2. The CDR3 sequence is 15 residues long. Trimming took 2 bases from V and 3 from J; bases not matched to a gene: 4. CDR1 and CDR2 (germline): MNHNS, SASEGT. The CDR3 sequence: CASSELAVYYNEQFF. In nucleotides, the CDR3 is TGTGCCAGCAGTGAACTAGCGGTTTACTACAATGAGCAGTTCTTC.

This clone has a single count. This sequence joins TRBV16 and TRBJ1-3; unclear D gene. The CDR3 sequence is 13 residues long. V was clipped by 2 bases and J by 9 bases, with 11 bases between them. Germline V lookup: CDR1 KGHSY, CDR2 FQNENV. The CDR3 nucleotides are TGTGCCAGCAGCCAACGATTGGAGTCCACCATATATTTT. Translated: CASSQRLESTIYF. Full variable domain (outside the CDR3, taken from reference TRBV16 and TRBJ1-3): GEEVAQTPKHLVRGEGQKAKLYCAPIKGHSYVFWYQQVLKNEFKFLISFQNENVFDETGMPKERFSAKCLPNSPCSLEIQATKLEDSAVYFCASSQRLESTIYFGEGSWLTVV.

The rearrangement joins TRBV28 to TRBJ1-1; D not resolved. The CDR3 extends over 16 amino acids. Germline V gene data show CDR1 as MDHEN and CDR2 as SYDVKM. The V and J ends lost 3 bases and 0 bases respectively, with 14 bases between them. DNA for the CDR3: TGTGCCAGCAGTTTCGATCGGGAGTCTATGAACACTGAAGCTTTCTTT. Its translation is CASSFDRESMNTEAFF.

The chain is built from TRBV28 and TRBJ2-1; 9 nucleotides agree with TRBD2. CDR3 length: 15 amino acids. Germline V gives CDR1 MDHEN, CDR2 SYDVKM. Trimming took 6 bases from V and 4 from J; bases not matched to a gene: 7. CDR3 in amino acids: CASSPPSGVYNEQFF. In DNA form, the CDR3 reads TGTGCCAGCAGCCCCCCTAGCGGGGTATACAATGAGCAGTTCTTC.

The V call is TRBV5-6, the J call TRBJ1-2; 12 bases fit TRBD1. The CDR3 has 17 amino acids. V was pared by 3 bases and J by 1 base, with 7 bases of the junction left unmatched. The germline V gene encodes CDR1 SGHDT and CDR2 YYEEEE. The chain's CDR3 is CASSSPGQGAFNYGYTF. The CDR3 region has the DNA TGTGCCAGCAGCTCGCCGGGACAGGGGGCCTTTAACTATGGCTACACCTTC. Together with reference TRBV5-6 and TRBJ1-2, the CDR3 gives the full variable domain: DAGVTQSPTHLIKTRGQQVTLRCSPKSGHDTVSWYQQALGQGPQFIFQYYEEEERQRGNFPDRFSGHQFPNYSSELNVNALLLGDSALYLCASSSPGQGAFNYGYTFGSGTRLTVV.

The V call is TRBV4-3, the J call TRBJ1-1; maybe TRBD1 (5 bases). CDR3 length: 14 amino acids. The V end was cut by 1 base, the J end by 6 bases, with 12 bases between. The germline CDR1 and CDR2 sequences are LGHNA and YSLEER. CDR3 sequence (DNA): TGCGCCAGCAGCCAAGTTGGGCGGGGCGCTGAAGCTTTCTTT. It codes for CASSQVGRGAEAFF.

This clone has a single count. CDR3 in amino acids: CASTNSGHLNYGYTF. The CDR3 nucleotides read TGTGCCAGCACAAATTCGGGACACCTTAACTATGGCTACACCTTC. This sequence joins TRBV7-9 and TRBJ1-2; maybe TRBD1 (6 bases). CDR1 is SEHNR, CDR2 FQNEAQ, per germline (reference sequence). Between the trimmed V and J ends, which lost 7 bases and 1 base, there was a span of 16 bases. The CDR3 is 15 residues long.

This chain links TRBV2 with TRBJ2-7, with 11 bases that match TRBD2. The trim removed 0 bases at V and 7 bases at J, leaving 14 bases unmatched. CDR3 size: 18 residues. Germline V lookup: CDR1 SNHLY, CDR2 FYNNEI. The CDR3 is CASSEARGGRTSGSEQYF. CDR3 DNA sequence: TGTGCCAGCAGTGAAGCGCGCGGGGGAAGGACTAGCGGGTCGGAGCAGTACTTC.

A word on this clone: One end of the junction is discordant with germline, which a read error may explain. J is TRBJ2-7 and V is TRBV6-5; maybe TRBD1 (6 bases). CDR1 and CDR2 (germline): MNHEY, SVGAGI. The CDR3 sequence is 15 residues long. The CDR3 is CASSDSRQVPYEQYF. In DNA, the CDR3 is TGTGCCAGCAGTGACTCGAGACAGGTCCCCTACGAGCAGTACTTC.

This clone appeared a single time. J is TRBJ1-2 and V is TRBV30; D is unresolved. Germline V gives CDR1 GTSNPN, CDR2 SVGIG (reference sequence). Trimming pared 0 bases from V and 5 bases from J, leaving 13 bases between. The CDR3 sequence is 14 residues long. In nucleotides, the CDR3 is TGTGCCTGGAGTGTCGATCGGCAGGCTTATGGCTACACCTTC. It translates to CAWSVDRQAYGYTF.

The CDR3 coding sequence is TGTGCCAGCTCACCGCGGACAGGCAACCAAGAGACCCAGTACTTC. Amino acids: CASSPRTGNQETQYF. This chain connects TRBV18 to TRBJ2-5, with TRBD1 identical over 7 bases. The CDR3 is 15 amino acids. V shed 3 bases, J shed 0 bases, and the junction held 4 bases outside the gene matches. The germline V gene encodes CDR1 KGHSH and CDR2 LQKENI.

The gene calls are TRBV24-1 and TRBJ2-3; perhaps TRBD2 as D (6 bases). Trimming left V 5 bases short and J 1 base short, with 15 bases between. The CDR3 totals 16 residues. Looked up from germline, CDR1 is KGHDR and CDR2 is SFDVKD. CDR3 region: CATSGTRELGTDTQYF. The DNA for the CDR3 is TGTGCCACCAGTGGGACACGGGAGTTGGGCACAGATACGCAGTATTTT.

The genes are TRBV5-8 and TRBJ1-5; D perhaps matches TRBD1 (6 bases). CDR3 length equals 15 residues. Germline values: CDR1 SGHTS, CDR2 YDEGEE. Trimming left V 4 bases short and J 1 base short, with 12 bases between. The CDR3 protein is CASSRTGYSNQPQHF. DNA for the CDR3: TGTGCCAGCAGCCGCACAGGGTACAGCAATCAGCCCCAGCATTTT.

The rearrangement joins TRBV11-2 to TRBJ1-1, with a weak D call TRBD1 (6 bases). The length of the CDR3 is 19 residues. In germline, CDR1 is SGHAT, CDR2 FQNNGV. V was pared by 2 bases and J by 3 bases, with 25 bases between. CDR3 DNA sequence: TGTGCCAGCAGCTTAATCGTGGGGGGGGCGAGTATTTTGTACACTGAAGCTTTCTTT. Its translation: CASSLIVGGASILYTEAFF.

The rearrangement uses TRBV29-1 and TRBJ2-6; 7 bases are a match to TRBD2. Germline lookup yields CDR1 SQVTM and CDR2 ANQGSEA. V lost 6 bases and J lost 1; bases outside the gene matches: 6. This CDR3 region has 15 residues. In DNA form, the CDR3 reads TGCAGCGTAGGACTAGTGGTATCTGGGGCCAACGTCCTGACTTTC. This translates into CSVGLVVSGANVLTF.

This clone was counted once. The chain has TRBV6-2 or TRBV6-3 and TRBJ2-7; a weak D match, TRBD2 (5 bases). V was cut by 6 bases and J by 2 bases, with 14 bases left in between. This CDR3 has 14 residues. From germline, CDR1 is MNHEY and CDR2 SVGEGT. The chain's CDR3 is CASSLDSAPYEQYF. The CDR3 bases are TGTGCCAGCAGCTTGGACTCGGCCCCCTACGAGCAGTACTTC.

The table lists this clone with a few counts. The DNA for the CDR3 is TGTGCCAGCAGCCCCGTGCAGGGGACTGGAAACACCATATATTTT. Translation: CASSPVQGTGNTIYF. The rearrangement joins TRBV9 to TRBJ1-3; maybe TRBD1 (6 bases). CDR3 length: 15 residues. Germline CDR1 and CDR2: SGDLS and YYNGEE. Trimming shortened V by 4 bases and J by 2 bases, and 13 bases separated the two germline ends.

For the CDR3, the DNA is TGCGCCAGCTCTACGAGAGGGGGGGGTTACACCGGGGAGCTGTTTTTT. It codes for CASSTRGGGYTGELFF. This sequence joins TRBV4-1 and TRBJ2-2; D might be TRBD2 (7 bases). The CDR3 spans 16 residues. CDR1 is MGHRA and CDR2 is YSYEKL in the germline V gene. V was pared by 8 bases and J by 3 bases, with 19 bases between.